The source of this T cell receptor (beta chain) is a study of T-cell reconstitution after alpha-beta-depleted transplantation in children. This sample's TCRbeta library carried unique molecular identifier barcodes. TCRdb reanalysed the PCR reads using MiXCR and keeps one entry per CDR3 protein. In the table there are roughly 220,000 distinct CDR3 sequences, 9% to 10% of which are singletons. In this sample, this clonotype turned up many times. This TCR came from a human donor who donated a stem cell graft to a child with SCID. The sequencing here drew on PBMCs from the stem cell graft donor, taken from the stem cell graft.

The CDR3 sequence is CASSLAMMHNEKLFF. As DNA, the CDR3 is TGTGCCAGCAGCTTAGCGATGATGCATAATGAAAAACTGTTTTTT. The V and J genes are TRBV7-9 and TRBJ1-4; D is ambiguous. The CDR3 extends over 15 amino acids. The V end was cut by 0 bases, the J end by 4 bases, with 9 bases between. CDR1 is SEHNR, CDR2 FQNEAQ, per germline (reference sequence).